This T cell receptor beta chain was recovered during a study of blood T cell repertoires in COVID-19. Across the study: Sites in the United States, Italy and Spain provided acute and convalescent COVID-19 samples. T cells, B-cell-depleted T cells, or PBMCs supplied cDNA or gDNA.

The CDR3 is made up of 15 amino acids. Germline V CDR1 and CDR2: SGHRS, YFSETQ. The V and J ends lost 0 bases and 7 bases respectively, with 11 bases between them. Under the authors' procedure: Scientists estimated how many nucleated cells there were by amplifying reference gene primers. TCRdb keeps only in-frame clones here, not all; method: immunoSEQ multiplex PCR. The V and J calls and clone size are taken from that table; D and trimming were inferred from the DNA. The table includes about 190,000 clones, around four fifths detected once. The V gene is TRBV5-1, the J gene TRBJ1-6; D is uncertain. The specimen was peripheral blood. The TCR comes from an elderly woman with active or convalescent COVID-19. In DNA form, the CDR3 reads TGCGCCAGCAGCTTGGTGGGCCCCTTGAATTCACCCCTCCACTTT. Its translation: CASSLVGPLNSPLHF.